One and the same sample provided the 9 T cell receptor beta chains below, sequenced in a study of preoperative IRX-2 immunotherapy in early breast cancer. Treatment specified: preoperative locoregional IRX-2 cytokine immunotherapy. Sequencing used immunoSEQ multiplex PCR; TCRdb keeps in-frame clones, though not all of them. This table has over 35,000 clones, over 85% appearing once. The sequences come from tumor tissue, collected after IRX-2 immunotherapy. The receptor source for this set is a human donor with breast cancer.

The chain has TRBV5-1 and TRBJ2-1; D gene unclear. The CDR3 runs 12 residues. CDR1 is SGHRS, CDR2 YFSETQ, per germline. Between the trimmed V and J ends, which lost 5 bases and 4 bases, there was a span of 7 bases. CDR3 residues: CASSSGYNEQFF. CDR3 sequence (DNA): TGCGCCAGCAGTTCCGGGTACAATGAGCAGTTCTTC. Complete variable domain (other parts from reference TRBV5-1 and TRBJ2-1): KAGVTQTPRYLIKTRGQQVTLSCSPISGHRSVSWYQQTPGQGLQFLFEYFSETQRNKGNFPGRFSGRQFSNSRSEMNVSTLELGDSALYLCASSSGYNEQFFGPGTRLTVL.

The chain has TRBV28 and TRBJ2-7, with no clear D. This CDR3 spans 14 amino acids. V lost 2 bases and J lost 3, with 11 bases in between. Germline lookup yields CDR1 MDHEN and CDR2 SYDVKM. For the CDR3, the DNA is TGTGCCAGCAGTTTACGGCAGACATTCTACGAGCAGTACTTC. The encoded protein is CASSLRQTFYEQYF.

CDR3 in DNA: TGCAGCGCAGATTGGGCAGTGTCCTACAATGAGCAGTTCTTC. It is translated as CSADWAVSYNEQFF. The J gene is TRBJ2-1, the V gene TRBV29-1; D remains unclear. The CDR3 totals 14 residues. Trimming left V 7 bases short and J 1 base short, with 14 bases between. CDR1 SQVTM and CDR2 ANQGSEA come from the germline V gene.

This chain connects TRBV28 to TRBJ1-2; D remains unclear. The germline V and J ends were trimmed by 5 bases and 8 bases, with 18 bases remaining between them. CDR1 MDHEN and CDR2 SYDVKM come from the germline V gene. The CDR3 loop spans 14 amino acids. CDR3 bases: TGTGCCAGCAGTCCTTCATCATATTCAGACGGCTACACCTTC. It codes for CASSPSSYSDGYTF.

The chain joins TRBV4-3 to TRBJ2-1; D unclear. The CDR3 runs to 15 residues. The germline V gene has CDR1 LGHNA and CDR2 YSLEER. V was clipped by 0 bases and J by 2 bases, with 8 bases between them. The CDR3 bases are TGCGCCAGCAGCCAAGATGCGCTACCCTACAATGAGCAGTTCTTC. Protein product: CASSQDALPYNEQFF.

Notes on this clone: Its ends do not fully match the called genes, so a read error is possible. The rearrangement uses TRBV2 and TRBJ2-7; D not certain. Per germline, CDR1 SNHLY and CDR2 FYNNEI. This CDR3 has 16 residues. The CDR3 DNA reads TGTGCCGGCAGATCCCACCCCGACGAAAACTCCTACGAGCAGTACTTC. Protein product: CAGRSHPDENSYEQYF.

The J gene is TRBJ2-1, the V gene TRBV27, with D uncertain. The germline V gene has CDR1 MNHEY and CDR2 SMNVEV (reference sequence). CDR3 length equals 13 residues. Trimming cost V 6 bases and J 3 bases, with 9 bases left between them. CDR3 sequence reads: CASRIRLYNEQFF. For the CDR3, the DNA is TGTGCCAGCAGAATAAGGCTCTACAATGAGCAGTTCTTC.

This rearrangement joins TRBV19 to TRBJ1-2, with unresolved D. The V and J ends lost 3 bases and 0 bases respectively, with 11 bases between them. The germline V gene encodes CDR1 LNHDA and CDR2 SQIVND (reference sequence). The CDR3 spans 15 residues. CDR3 loop: CASSISGVANYGYTF. The CDR3 DNA follows: TGTGCCAGTAGTATTTCCGGCGTAGCTAACTATGGCTACACCTTC.

The genes are TRBV7-3 and TRBJ2-1, with 7 nucleotides matching TRBD2. The CDR3 sequence is 15 residues long. Germline CDR1 SGHTA, CDR2 FQGTGA. V dropped 3 bases and J dropped 3; count of bases not matched to a gene: 5. The DNA for the CDR3 is TGTGCCAGCAGCTTTACCCCTAGCGGCTACAATGAGCAGTTCTTC. Residues: CASSFTPSGYNEQFF.